This T cell receptor beta chain was sequenced for a study of post-analysis software for immune sequencing data. Turning to the study itself: Multiple sclerosis in the patients followed relapsing-remitting, secondary progressive and progressive-relapsing courses.

This clonotype came up many times. As yet, its antigen is unknown. Whole-study results and caveats: The normalized Chao1 diversity of multiple sclerosis patients was significantly lower than that of controls. Strong same-batch co-clustering of samples appeared with F measure clustering. Patients used about 5 TRBV segments, including TRBV5-6, TRBV5-1 and TRBV20-1, more often than controls.

In germline, CDR1 is MGHRA, CDR2 YSYEKL. The germline V and J ends were trimmed by 2 bases and 0 bases, with 8 bases remaining between them. The CDR3 covers 14 residues. Tagging with unique molecular identifiers was a feature of the TCR beta cDNA libraries. cDNA molecules numbering about 480,000 came from roughly 1 to 10 million T cells. A single record per CDR3 protein comes from TCRdb applying MiXCR to the PCR reads. The table shows hundreds of thousands of distinct CDR3 sequences, with 40% to 50% occurring only once. The receptor was derived from a girl aged 5-17 years with multiple sclerosis. The V call is TRBV4-1, the J call TRBJ2-7; D remains ambiguous. Sample: blood. The CDR3 is CASSQPGDSYEQYF. CDR3 in DNA: TGCGCCAGCAGCCAACCAGGTGACTCCTACGAGCAGTACTTC.